This T cell receptor (beta chain) was obtained from a study of beta chain features in type 1 diabetes. Across the whole study: Across all samples, about 110,000,000 sorted cells were examined. Whole-study results and caveats: HLA effects on TCRB rearrangement stayed unresolved here.

What was sequenced were expressed TCRB transcripts, since all of the isolated RNA had been reverse transcribed. Here immunoSEQ multiplex PCR was the method, and the copy in TCRdb shows in-frame clones only, minus some. The sample yields 120,000 to 150,000 clones, more than 9% seen once. One heparinised draw, averaging around 120 mL, was taken per donor. Of note for this clone: Its matching antigen is unknown.

J lost 4 bases, V lost 7 bases, and 3 bases had no gene match. This CDR3 is built from 12 residues. Germline V CDR1 and CDR2: MNHEY, SVGAGI. The TCR originated in a man aged 18 to 35 in good health. Sequencing was performed on naive CD4+ T cells from blood. V gene TRBV6-5 combines with J gene TRBJ2-7; TRBD2 matches 8 bases. The CDR3 coding sequence is TGTGCCAGCAAGCGGGGGCAATACGAGCAGTACTTC. Translated: CASKRGQYEQYF.